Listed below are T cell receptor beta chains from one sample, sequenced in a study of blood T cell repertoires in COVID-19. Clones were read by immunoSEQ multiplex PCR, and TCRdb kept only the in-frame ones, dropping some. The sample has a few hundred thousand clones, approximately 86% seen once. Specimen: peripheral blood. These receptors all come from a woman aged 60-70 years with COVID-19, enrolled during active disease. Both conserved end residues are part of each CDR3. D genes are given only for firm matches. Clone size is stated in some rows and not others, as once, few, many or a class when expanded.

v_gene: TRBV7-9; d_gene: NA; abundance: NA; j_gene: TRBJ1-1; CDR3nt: TGTGCCAGCAGCTTAGTGGAGCCTGAAGCTTTCTTT; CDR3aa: CASSLVEPEAFF
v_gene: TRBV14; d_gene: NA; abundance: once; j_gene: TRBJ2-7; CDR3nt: TGTGCCAGCAGCCAAGAGGGTGGAAGGGGTGTTTACGAGCAGTACTTC; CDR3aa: CASSQEGGRGVYEQYF
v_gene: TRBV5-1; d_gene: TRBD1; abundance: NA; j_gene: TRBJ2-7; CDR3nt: TGCGCCAGCAGCTCGACGACAGGGGGCGACGAGCAGTACTTC; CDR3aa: CASSSTTGGDEQYF
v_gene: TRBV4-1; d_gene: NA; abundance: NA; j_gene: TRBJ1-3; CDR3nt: TGCGCCAGCACCTTCAGCCCAGGGGTGTCTGGAAACACCATATATTTT; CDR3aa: CASTFSPGVSGNTIYF
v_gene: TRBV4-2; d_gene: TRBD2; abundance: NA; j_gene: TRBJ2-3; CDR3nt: TGTGCCAGCAGCCAAGACCCGACTAGCGGGGGGTTAAATACGCAGTATTTT; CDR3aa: CASSQDPTSGGLNTQYF
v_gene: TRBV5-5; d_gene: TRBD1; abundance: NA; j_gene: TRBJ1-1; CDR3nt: TGTGCCAGCAGCTTGGCGGGACAGCCGAACACTGAAGCTTTCTTT; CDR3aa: CASSLAGQPNTEAFF
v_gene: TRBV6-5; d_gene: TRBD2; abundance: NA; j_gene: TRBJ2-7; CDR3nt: TGTGCCAGCAGTTCGGGACTAGCGGATCCCTACGAGCAGTACTTC; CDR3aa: CASSSGLADPYEQYF
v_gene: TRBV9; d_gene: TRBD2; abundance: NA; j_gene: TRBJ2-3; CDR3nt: TGTGCCAGCAGCGTAGACCCGGGAGGGGCTAGCGGGGCAGATACGCAGTATTTT; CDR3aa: CASSVDPGGASGADTQYF
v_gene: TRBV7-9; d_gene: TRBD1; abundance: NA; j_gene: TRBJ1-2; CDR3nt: TGTGCCAGCAGCTCTTGGGACAGGGATTCCTATGGCTACACCTTC; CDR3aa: CASSSWDRDSYGYTF
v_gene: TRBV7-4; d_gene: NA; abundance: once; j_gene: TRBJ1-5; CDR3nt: TGTGCCAGCAGTTCGCCTGAGACAGAGGATCAGCCCCAGCATTTT; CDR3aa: CASSSPETEDQPQHF
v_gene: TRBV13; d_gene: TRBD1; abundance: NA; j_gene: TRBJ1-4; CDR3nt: TGTGCCAGCAGCGCACGCCTAGATGGACAGGGGGGGGAAAAACTGTTTTTT; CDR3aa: CASSARLDGQGGEKLFF
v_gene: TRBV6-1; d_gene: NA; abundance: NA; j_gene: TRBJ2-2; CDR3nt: TGTGCCAGCAGTGAAGGGGAGGCAGGGAGAGGGGAGCTGTTTTTT; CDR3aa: CASSEGEAGRGELFF
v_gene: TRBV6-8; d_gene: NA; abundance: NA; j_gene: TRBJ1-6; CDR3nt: TGTGCCAGGCCTGGGGCCACAGGGTATTCACCCCTCCACTTT; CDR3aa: CARPGATGYSPLHF
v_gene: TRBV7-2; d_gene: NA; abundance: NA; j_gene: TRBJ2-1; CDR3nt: TGTGCCAGCAGCTTAACAGGGAAATCTGCCTATGAGCAGTTCTTC; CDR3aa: CASSLTGKSAYEQFF
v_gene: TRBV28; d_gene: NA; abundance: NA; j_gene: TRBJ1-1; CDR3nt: TGTGCCAGCAGTTTATCCCGGGCTGAAGCTTTCTTT; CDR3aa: CASSLSRAEAFF
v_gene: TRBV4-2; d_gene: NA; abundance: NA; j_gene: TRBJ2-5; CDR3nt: TGTGCCAGCAGCCAGTCTCTTCTAGAAGACGTGACCCAGTACTTC; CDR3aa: CASSQSLLEDVTQYF
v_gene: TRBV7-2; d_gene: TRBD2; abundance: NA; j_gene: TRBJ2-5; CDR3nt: TGTGCCAGCAGCTTAGATAGCGGGGGGGCCGGGGAGACCCAGTACTTC; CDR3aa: CASSLDSGGAGETQYF
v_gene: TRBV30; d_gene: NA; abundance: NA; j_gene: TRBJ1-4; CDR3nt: TGTGCCTGGAGTGCGCACTTTAATGAAAAACTGTTTTTT; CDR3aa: CAWSAHFNEKLFF
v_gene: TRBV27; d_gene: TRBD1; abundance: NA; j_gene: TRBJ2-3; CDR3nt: TGTGCCAGCAGTTCCACCGGGACAGGGGAAACAGATACGCAGTATTTT; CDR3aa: CASSSTGTGETDTQYF